A selection of T cell receptor beta chains follows, all from one sample in a study of Graves' ophthalmopathy and Graves' hyperthyroidism. TCRdb re-called the multiplex PCR reads with MiXCR, one entry per CDR3 protein. The sample includes hundreds of thousands of distinct CDR3 sequences, under 25% of them seen just once. The sample was peripheral blood. Receptor source: a woman in her forties or fifties with Graves' ophthalmopathy. The CDR3 runs from the conserved cysteine through the conserved F or W. D genes are given only for firm matches. Clone size is not always given. Where it is, it says once, few, many or a class for expanded clones.

size	D	V	J	CDR3	DNA
many	NA	TRBV19	TRBJ2-7	CASSIVPGSYEQYF	TGTGCCAGTAGTATAGTCCCAGGATCCTACGAGCAGTACTTC
large	TRBD2	TRBV11-2	TRBJ2-5	CASSSPGLAEETQYF	TGTGCCAGCAGCTCCCCGGGACTAGCGGAAGAGACCCAGTACTTC
many	NA	TRBV12-3/TRBV12-4	TRBJ2-4	CASSLSGMNIQYF	TGTGCCAGCAGTTTGAGTGGGATGAACATTCAGTACTTC
NA	NA	TRBV11-2	TRBJ2-5	CASSLVFLAQAMGQETQYF	TGTGCCAGCAGCTTAGTTTTCCTAGCGCAAGCGATGGGCCAAGAGACCCAGTACTTC
many	TRBD2	TRBV2	TRBJ2-5	CASESGRVEETQYF	TGTGCCAGCGAAAGCGGGAGGGTGGAAGAGACCCAGTACTTC
many	TRBD2	TRBV20-1	TRBJ2-5	CSARDGRAPQETQYF	TGCAGTGCTAGGGACGGGAGGGCCCCACAGGAGACCCAGTACTTC
NA	TRBD1	TRBV27	TRBJ2-4	CASSTRQGSIQYF	TGTGCCAGCAGTACGCGACAGGGATCCATTCAGTACTTC
many	TRBD1	TRBV6-1	TRBJ1-1	CASNPDREGTEAFF	TGTGCCAGCAATCCGGACAGGGAGGGCACTGAAGCTTTCTTT
NA	NA	TRBV7-2	TRBJ2-2	CASSLRSMATTGELFF	TGTGCCAGCAGCTTGCGCAGTATGGCGACCACCGGGGAGCTGTTTTTT
many	NA	TRBV29-1	TRBJ2-7	CSVGQRSYEQYF	TGCAGCGTTGGGCAGCGCTCCTACGAGCAGTACTTC
NA	TRBD2	TRBV7-9	TRBJ2-7	CASSSLGGRAEQYF	TGTGCCAGCAGCTCCCTCGGGGGGAGGGCCGAGCAGTACTTC
many	TRBD1	TRBV27	TRBJ1-5	CASNQAGDRNQPQHF	TGTGCCAGCAACCAAGCAGGGGACAGGAATCAGCCCCAGCATTTT
many	TRBD1	TRBV24-1	TRBJ1-1	CATSVKGAAEAFF	TGTGCCACCAGTGTGAAGGGGGCGGCCGAAGCTTTCTTT
many	NA	TRBV6-1	TRBJ2-2	CAIRGTANTGELFF	TGTGCCATTCGGGGGACAGCCAACACCGGGGAGCTGTTTTTT
many	NA	TRBV7-9	TRBJ2-7	CASSFGLGEQYF	TGTGCCAGCAGCTTCGGCTTGGGGGAGCAGTACTTC
NA	NA	TRBV27	TRBJ2-3	CASSNRGRDTQYF	TGTGCCAGCAGTAATCGGGGGCGGGATACGCAGTATTTT
many	NA	TRBV2	TRBJ2-5	CASSLNRVDETQYF	TGTGCCAGCAGTTTAAACAGGGTAGATGAGACCCAGTACTTC
many	NA	TRBV15	TRBJ2-7	CATSRDLQGTEQYF	TGTGCCACCAGCAGAGACCTACAGGGTACCGAGCAGTACTTC
NA	NA	TRBV5-1	TRBJ1-2	CASSLVQGNGYTF	TGCGCCAGCAGCTTAGTACAGGGCAATGGCTACACCTTC
few	TRBD1	TRBV2	TRBJ1-1	CASSSAFSPRGTEAFF	TGTGCCAGCAGTAGCGCTTTCTCACCCAGGGGGACTGAAGCTTTCTTT
many	TRBD2	TRBV28	TRBJ2-7	CASSSAGTSGSGYEQYF	TGTGCCAGCAGTTCCGCCGGGACTAGCGGGAGCGGTTACGAGCAGTACTTC
many	NA	TRBV30	TRBJ2-7	CAWSSRTDSYEQYF	TGTGCCTGGAGTTCTAGGACCGACTCCTACGAGCAGTACTTC
many	NA	TRBV9	TRBJ1-3	CASSVGRPISGNTIYF	TGTGCCAGCAGCGTTGGGAGGCCGATCTCTGGAAACACCATATATTTT
many	NA	TRBV4-2	TRBJ1-5	CASSYTRGQYSNQPQHF	TGTGCCAGCAGTTATACCCGAGGACAGTATAGCAATCAGCCCCAGCATTTT
NA	TRBD1	TRBV6-5	TRBJ1-1	CASSYSTGRGTEAFF	TGTGCCAGCAGTTACTCGACAGGGCGGGGGACTGAAGCTTTCTTT
many	NA	TRBV7-3	TRBJ2-5	CASSLGSHQETQYF	TGTGCCAGCAGCTTAGGGTCACACCAAGAGACCCAGTACTTC
many	NA	TRBV6-2/TRBV6-3	TRBJ1-2	CASSTSYGYTF	TGTGCCAGCAGTACATCTTATGGCTACACCTTC
many	TRBD1	TRBV28	TRBJ1-2	CASSRGTGEGYTF	TGTGCCAGCAGTCGGGGGACAGGGGAAGGCTACACCTTC
many	TRBD2	TRBV12-3/TRBV12-4	TRBJ2-2	CASTTTSGRASTGELFF	TGTGCCAGCACCACGACTAGCGGGAGGGCGTCGACCGGGGAGCTGTTTTTT
many	NA	TRBV20-1	TRBJ2-7	CSASPMGYEQYF	TGCAGTGCTAGCCCCATGGGTTACGAGCAGTACTTC
many	TRBD2	TRBV12-3/TRBV12-4	TRBJ2-5	CASSWTSETQYF	TGTGCCAGCAGTTGGACTAGTGAGACCCAGTACTTC
NA	NA	TRBV2	TRBJ2-2	CASSELDSINTGELFF	TGTGCCAGCAGTGAACTGGACAGTATAAACACCGGGGAGCTGTTTTTT
NA	NA	TRBV30	TRBJ2-5	CAWSVGSRGGQETQYF	TGTGCCTGGAGTGTAGGCTCTCGGGGAGGACAAGAGACCCAGTACTTC
many	NA	TRBV28	TRBJ2-5	CASSVAGAVGETQYF	TGTGCCAGCAGTGTCGCGGGGGCGGTAGGAGAGACCCAGTACTTC
many	NA	TRBV12-3/TRBV12-4	TRBJ2-7	CASSFPQGSTLYEQYF	TGTGCCAGCAGTTTCCCCCAGGGATCAACACTTTACGAGCAGTACTTC
many	NA	TRBV14	TRBJ2-5	CASSQAWETQYF	TGTGCCAGCAGCCAAGCCTGGGAGACCCAGTACTTC
few	NA	TRBV24-1	TRBJ2-2	CATSRDPGDTGELFF	TGTGCCACCAGCCGGGACCCAGGGGACACCGGGGAGCTGTTTTTT
many	NA	TRBV7-3	TRBJ2-2	CASSLRRGTGELFF	TGTGCCAGCAGCTTACGGAGAGGCACCGGGGAGCTGTTTTTT
few	NA	TRBV7-9	TRBJ1-1	CASSLATLNTEAFF	TGTGCCAGCAGCTTAGCGACGTTGAACACTGAAGCTTTCTTT
many	NA	TRBV20-1	TRBJ1-6	CSAFSSYNSPLHF	TGCAGTGCTTTTAGCTCCTATAATTCACCCCTCCACTTT
many	NA	TRBV14	TRBJ2-2	CASSQDRVNTGELFF	TGTGCCAGCAGCCAAGACAGGGTGAACACCGGGGAGCTGTTTTTT